Sequencing of this T cell receptor beta chain was carried out in a study of blood T cell repertoires in COVID-19 (dated by TCRdb to about 2020). Study-wide context: Collaborator samples came from the United States, Italy and Spain and covered acute and convalescent phases of COVID-19. The prospective study material was composed of cDNA or gDNA derived from T cells, B-cell-depleted T cells, or PBMCs. Deeply sampled blood TCRbeta repertoires from subjects exposed to, actively infected with, or recovered from COVID-19 were included in the dataset. The repertoires were made available in a free public database intended to serve as a resource for research on the immune response to SARS-CoV-2. The samples were drawn from the first 160 participants of the ongoing ImmuneRACE study and from under 1,500 subjects provided by 6 global collaborators. The sample metadata nearly always contained a de-identified subject ID, COVID-19 status, age in years and sex. Where available, HLA class I and class II types were taken from metadata supplied by the sample provider and were not determined by assay-based typing.

The immunoSEQ Assay, a bias-controlled multiplex PCR, was used to amplify TCRbeta CDR3 regions from genomic DNA. The authors' analysis ran thus. Nucleated cell counts per sample were estimated from amplification of reference gene primers within the assay. To quantify the absolute abundance of each unique TCRbeta CDR3 rearrangement, sequence reads were collapsed and filtered. For each sample, productive Simpson clonality was calculated as the square root of Simpson's diversity index over productive rearrangements. Imported from immuneACCESS, the table was reduced by TCRdb to in-frame sequences with V and J called. These copies leave out some clones; in studies compared against another copy, an unresolved V gene accounts for under half, and the cause of the remainder is not known. V and J calls and clone size come straight from that table; D and trimming were deduced from the DNA. This sample gives a few hundred thousand clones in total; around 88% of them show up just once. Over 10% of the sample is in the top ten clones.

The CDR3, from cysteine to phenylalanine, totals 13 residues. Just CDR3 DNA is preserved here, 39 bases in frame from base 1. The germline V gene (reference sequence) provides CDR1 LNHDA and CDR2 SQIVND. V loses 5 bases at its end and J loses 3 bases; junction bases beyond the gene matches: 3. Results and caveats for the whole study, not just this receptor: Clinical and demographic metadata were provided uncurated, with the amount varying by source and participant.

At one collaborating source in Seattle, patients were enrolled during active infection and were followed longitudinally through the course of disease. Each collaborating institution followed its own protocols to collect whole blood in K2EDTA tubes. For TCRbeta analysis, collaborators shipped samples in one of three forms: frozen whole blood, isolated PBMCs, or DNA extracted from either of those sample types. Notes on this clone: The clone's antigen remains unknown. There are no base qualities to consult, and no much larger clone falls within one base.

The sequence was obtained from a woman between 45 and 60 years old with COVID-19, enrolled during active disease. The chain employs TRBV19 and TRBJ1-1; 7 bases in between match TRBD1. The sample was peripheral blood. The CDR3 is CASSQGGYTEAFF. In nucleotides, the sequence is TGTGCCAGTAGTCAAGGGGGCTACACTGAAGCTTTCTTT.